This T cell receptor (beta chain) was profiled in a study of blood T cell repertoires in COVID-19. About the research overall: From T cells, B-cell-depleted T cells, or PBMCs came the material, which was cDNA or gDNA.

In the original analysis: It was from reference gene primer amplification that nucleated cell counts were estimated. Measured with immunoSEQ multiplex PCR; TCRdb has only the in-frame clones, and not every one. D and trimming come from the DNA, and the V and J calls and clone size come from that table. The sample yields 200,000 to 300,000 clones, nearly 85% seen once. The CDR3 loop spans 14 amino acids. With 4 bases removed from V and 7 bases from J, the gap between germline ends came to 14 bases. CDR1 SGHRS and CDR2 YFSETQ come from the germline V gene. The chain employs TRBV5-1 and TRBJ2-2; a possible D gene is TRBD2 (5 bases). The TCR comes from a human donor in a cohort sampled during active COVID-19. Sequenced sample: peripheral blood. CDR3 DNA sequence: TGCGCCAGCAGCCGAAGGCCCGAGGGCGGGGAGCTGTTTTTT. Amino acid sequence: CASSRRPEGGELFF.